The present TCR beta chain was sequenced within a study of blood T cell repertoires in COVID-19. Study overall: T cells, B-cell-depleted T cells, or PBMCs supplied cDNA or gDNA.

In terms of age and location, participants ranged from roughly 18 to 90 years and lived in roughly 22 US areas. Cohort placement rested on clinical history that participants reported themselves. In the study's own analysis: Quantification of nucleated cells was approximated via reference gene primer amplification. Some clones are missing from TCRdb's copy, which holds only in-frame ones; the method was immunoSEQ multiplex PCR. The V and J calls and clone size come from that table; D and trimming were worked out from the DNA. This sample has more than 200,000 clones; around nine tenths occur once, and the top ten carry around 7%. The sample consisted of PBMCs or T cells enriched from blood (not recorded which). The TCR sequence derives from a man between 25 and 39 years old in a cohort exposed to, infected with or recovered from COVID-19 (not recorded which).

CDR3 nucleotides: TGTGCCAGCGGACCCGGGACAGGAATATCGGGCACCGGGGAGCTGTTTTTT. Translation gives CASGPGTGISGTGELFF. The V and J genes are TRBV7-3 and TRBJ2-2; 8 nucleotides line up with TRBD1. The V gene's germline CDR1 is SGHTA and CDR2 FQGTGA. The CDR3 has 17 amino acids. V lost 8 bases, J lost 4 bases, and 15 bases stayed unmatched.